Listed below are T cell receptor beta chains from one sample, sequenced in a study of blood T cell repertoires in COVID-19. Generated by immunoSEQ multiplex PCR, the TCRdb table keeps only in-frame clones and is missing some. This sample yields about 150,000 clones, of which over 80% are seen a single time; around 5% belongs to the top ten. Input material: PBMCs or T cells enriched from blood (not recorded which). Receptor source: a man between 65 and 85 years old who had been exposed to COVID-19. Both conserved end residues are trimmed from each CDR3. The order of the fields is V gene, D gene, J gene, CDR3 protein. D genes are given only for firm matches.

V gene: TRBV7-2
D gene: .
J gene: TRBJ2-2
CDR3 protein: ASSLGSGNTGELF

V gene: TRBV5-8
D gene: TRBD2
J gene: TRBJ2-1
CDR3 protein: ASSYLSGAYNEQF

V gene: TRBV6-5
D gene: .
J gene: TRBJ2-3
CDR3 protein: ASSTGSSTDTQY

V gene: TRBV12-5
D gene: .
J gene: TRBJ1-2
CDR3 protein: ASGLVEGGIPYGYT

V gene: TRBV11-3
D gene: TRBD1
J gene: TRBJ2-7
CDR3 protein: ASSLEGQFGEQY

V gene: TRBV7-9
D gene: TRBD1
J gene: TRBJ1-1
CDR3 protein: ASSPAGTGNTEAF

V gene: TRBV3-1/TRBV3-2
D gene: .
J gene: TRBJ1-3
CDR3 protein: ASSQPTVSRNTIY

V gene: TRBV24-1
D gene: .
J gene: TRBJ2-1
CDR3 protein: ATSDFRGGEQF

V gene: TRBV9
D gene: .
J gene: TRBJ1-6
CDR3 protein: ASSSDQPGNSPLH

V gene: TRBV9
D gene: TRBD1
J gene: TRBJ1-3
CDR3 protein: ASSVATGGLNTIY

V gene: TRBV5-1
D gene: TRBD1
J gene: TRBJ1-2
CDR3 protein: ASSLGQGGYGYT

V gene: TRBV6-4
D gene: .
J gene: TRBJ1-4
CDR3 protein: ASSAQRGEKLF

V gene: TRBV4-3
D gene: .
J gene: TRBJ1-3
CDR3 protein: ASSQAGYTGNTIY

V gene: TRBV19
D gene: .
J gene: TRBJ2-3
CDR3 protein: ASSIDREADTQY

V gene: TRBV11-2
D gene: TRBD2
J gene: TRBJ2-1
CDR3 protein: ASSLLTSGSSYNEQF

V gene: TRBV7-9
D gene: .
J gene: TRBJ2-7
CDR3 protein: ASSQQRIYEQY

V gene: TRBV15
D gene: TRBD1
J gene: TRBJ2-1
CDR3 protein: ATSQPSGTGGFEQF

V gene: TRBV29-1
D gene: .
J gene: TRBJ1-1
CDR3 protein: SVEDRRGTEAF

V gene: TRBV4-1
D gene: .
J gene: TRBJ2-7
CDR3 protein: ASSQAGALRGEQY

V gene: TRBV13
D gene: .
J gene: TRBJ1-1
CDR3 protein: ASSLDGGEGDSEAF

V gene: TRBV5-1
D gene: .
J gene: TRBJ2-5
CDR3 protein: ASSLVGGEETQY

V gene: TRBV19
D gene: TRBD1
J gene: TRBJ1-3
CDR3 protein: ASRPFDRADSGNTIY

V gene: TRBV4-1
D gene: .
J gene: TRBJ1-3
CDR3 protein: ASSPRGNTIY

V gene: TRBV5-1
D gene: .
J gene: TRBJ1-4
CDR3 protein: ASSLDRPTEKLF

V gene: TRBV6-2/TRBV6-3
D gene: TRBD1
J gene: TRBJ2-1
CDR3 protein: ASSYSGQGAGHEQF

V gene: TRBV5-1
D gene: .
J gene: TRBJ1-6
CDR3 protein: ASSLEGFGSYNSPLH

V gene: TRBV5-4
D gene: .
J gene: TRBJ1-2
CDR3 protein: ASSLQQGPYGYT